Listed here are 13 T cell receptor beta chains from one sample, sequenced in a study of T cells in Graves' hyperthyroidism and ophthalmopathy. RNA transcripts gave rise to amplified TCR beta CDR3 regions. When the TCR CDR3 underwent first-round RT-PCR, the HTBI primer set was used. TCRdb analysed the multiplex PCR reads with MiXCR anew, one entry per CDR3 protein. The table includes about 380,000 distinct CDR3 sequences, roughly 15% detected once. Material: blood. These receptors were obtained from a woman in her 30s with Graves' ophthalmopathy.

This clonotype was counted many times. The chain links TRBV7-3 to TRBJ2-1; D might be TRBD2 (7 bases). This CDR3 comprises 16 residues. Deletions cut 0 bases from V and 8 bases from J, with 17 bases between. CDR1 is SGHTA, CDR2 FQGTGA, per germline. The CDR3 region is CASSLTGWGGADEQFF. CDR3 nucleotides: TGTGCCAGCAGCTTAACGGGGTGGGGGGGCGCGGATGAGCAGTTCTTC. Drawing the rest from reference TRBV7-3 and TRBJ2-1, the complete variable domain is GAGVSQTPSNKVTEKGKYVELRCDPISGHTALYWYRQSLGQGPEFLIYFQGTGAADDSGLPNDRFFAVRPEGSVSTLKIQRTERGDSAVYLCASSLTGWGGADEQFFGPGTRLTVL.

This clonotype was detected a few times. The chain is built from TRBV4-2 and TRBJ2-7; D is uncertain. This CDR3 is built from 13 residues. CDR1 and CDR2 (germline): LGHNA, YNFKEQ. Trimming cost V 1 base and J 3 bases, with 7 bases left between them. CDR3 region: CASSQAENYEQYF. CDR3 DNA sequence: TGTGCCAGCAGCCAAGCCGAGAACTACGAGCAGTACTTC.

This clonotype was counted at least ten times. The V gene is TRBV7-9, the J gene TRBJ2-5, with D possibly being TRBD2 (5 bases). The CDR3 runs to 14 residues. V was pared by 1 base and J by 7 bases, with 13 bases between. Germline V gives CDR1 SEHNR, CDR2 FQNEAQ (reference sequence). The CDR3 sequence: CASSLGGGEGTQYF. The CDR3 nucleotides are TGTGCCAGCAGCTTAGGTGGTGGCGAGGGGACCCAGTACTTC.

The chain joins TRBV7-2 to TRBJ1-1; maybe TRBD1 (5 bases). The CDR3 is 14 residues long. Trimming stripped 2 bases from V and 4 bases from J, with 11 bases between. Per the germline V gene, CDR1 is SGHTA and CDR2 is FQGNSA. Written as DNA, the CDR3 is TGTGCCAGCAGCTTACGGGGGTTTGGCACTGAAGCTTTCTTT. This translates into CASSLRGFGTEAFF.

This clonotype appeared many times. The chain uses TRBV2 and TRBJ1-2; no clear D. CDR3 size: 13 residues. Trimming shortened V by 4 bases and J by 4 bases, and 10 bases separated the two germline ends. The germline V gene has CDR1 SNHLY and CDR2 FYNNEI. CDR3: CASSVEETYGYTF. The DNA of the CDR3 is TGTGCCAGCAGTGTTGAGGAGACCTATGGCTACACCTTC. Complete variable domain (other parts from reference TRBV2 and TRBJ1-2): EPEVTQTPSHQVTQMGQEVILRCVPISNHLYFYWYRQILGQKVEFLVSFYNNEISEKSEIFDDQFSVERPDGSNFTLKIRSTKLEDSAMYFCASSVEETYGYTFGSGTRLTVV.

This clonotype was detected only a few times. The chain combines TRBV10-2 with TRBJ1-1, with TRBD1 matching 7 bases. Germline trimming cut 1 base from V and 0 bases from J; bases unmatched to any gene: 5. The CDR3 consists of 16 residues. Per germline, CDR1 WSHSY and CDR2 SAAADI. The CDR3 DNA reads as TGCGCCAGCAGTGAGTTCAGGGGGGGTATGAACACTGAAGCTTTCTTT. The encoded protein is CASSEFRGGMNTEAFF.

This clonotype has at least ten counts. V is TRBV3-1 and J is TRBJ2-3; 9 bases are shared with TRBD2. Germline CDR1 is LGHDT and CDR2 is YNNKEL (reference sequence). V trimming: 3 bases; J trimming: 2 bases; junction bases outside the gene matches: 6. CDR3 size: 16 residues. The CDR3 bases are TGTGCCAGCAGCCAGATGGCGGGGGGGCTCACAGATACGCAGTATTTT. Translation gives CASSQMAGGLTDTQYF.

This clonotype was detected many times. The chain joins TRBV7-2 to TRBJ2-3, with 10 positions matching TRBD2. The CDR3 spans 20 residues. After removal of 5 bases from V and 0 bases from J, the junction contained 17 bases not matched to a gene. Germline V gene data show CDR1 as SGHTA and CDR2 as FQGNSA. In nucleotides, the CDR3 is TGTGCCAGCAGCCGAGGCGGCGTGGCTAGCGGGGGCACTAGCACAGATACGCAGTATTTT. Translated: CASSRGGVASGGTSTDTQYF.

This clonotype appeared many times. V and J are TRBV6-1 and TRBJ1-2; maybe TRBD1 (5 bases). In germline, CDR1 is MNHNS, CDR2 SASEGT. With 1 base removed from V and 8 bases from J, the gap between germline ends came to 14 bases. The CDR3 runs 14 residues. The CDR3: CASSEVITKGGYTF. In nucleotides, the CDR3 is TGTGCCAGCAGTGAAGTTATCACCAAGGGGGGCTACACCTTC.

This clonotype was detected ten times or more. V gene TRBV20-1 combines with J gene TRBJ2-5; 10 bases fit TRBD2. Germline CDR1 reads DFQATT; CDR2 reads SNEGSKA (reference sequence). V was pared by 3 bases and J by 5 bases, with 15 bases of the junction left unmatched. The CDR3 covers 17 residues. Here the CDR3 reads CSASSSGGAGLGETQYF. CDR3 in DNA: TGCAGTGCTAGTTCGAGCGGGGGGGCCGGACTTGGGGAGACCCAGTACTTC.

This clonotype occurred many times. The chain combines TRBV10-3 with TRBJ1-3; no reliable D call. The length of the CDR3 is 15 residues. CDR1 is ENHRY and CDR2 is SYGVKD in the germline V gene. V was cut by 1 base and J by 0 bases, with 7 bases left in between. CDR3 sequence (DNA): TGTGCCATCAGTGAGTTGGCTAACTCTGGAAACACCATATATTTT. The encoded protein is CAISELANSGNTIYF.

This clonotype was seen ten or more times. This sequence joins TRBV7-6 and TRBJ2-7, with a possible D match to TRBD1 (5 bases). The CDR3 sequence is 13 residues long. Germline CDR1 reads SGHVS; CDR2 reads FNYEAQ. V was trimmed by 4 bases and J by 3 bases, leaving 10 bases between them. The CDR3 protein is CASSSGFRYEQYF. The CDR3 DNA reads TGTGCCAGCAGCTCAGGGTTTCGCTACGAGCAGTACTTC.

The V and J genes are TRBV4-2 and TRBJ2-1, with D possibly called TRBD1 or TRBD2 (6 bases each). This CDR3 spans 16 amino acids. The V gene's germline CDR1 is LGHNA and CDR2 YNFKEQ. Deletions cut 2 bases from V and 7 bases from J, with 18 bases between. In nucleotides, the CDR3 is TGTGCCAGCAGCCAAAGGACAGACGGTGGAGGGAATGAGCAGTTCTTC. Its translation is CASSQRTDGGGNEQFF.